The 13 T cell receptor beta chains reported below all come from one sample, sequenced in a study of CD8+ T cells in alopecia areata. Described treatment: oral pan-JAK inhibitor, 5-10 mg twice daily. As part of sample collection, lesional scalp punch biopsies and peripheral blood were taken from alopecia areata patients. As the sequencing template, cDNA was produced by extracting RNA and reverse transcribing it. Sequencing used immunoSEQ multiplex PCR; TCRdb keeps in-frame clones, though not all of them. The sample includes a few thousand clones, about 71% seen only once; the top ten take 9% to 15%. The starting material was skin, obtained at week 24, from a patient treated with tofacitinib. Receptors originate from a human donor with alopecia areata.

CDR3 sequence reads: CASSADRVSPLHF. CDR3 bases: TGTGCCAGCAGCGCGGACAGGGTGTCACCCCTCCACTTT. The chain links TRBV6-5 to TRBJ1-6; 8 positions agree with TRBD1. The CDR3 contains 13 residues. V shed 6 bases and J 10 bases; nucleotides not matched to a gene: 5. Germline V lookup: CDR1 MNHEY, CDR2 SVGAGI.

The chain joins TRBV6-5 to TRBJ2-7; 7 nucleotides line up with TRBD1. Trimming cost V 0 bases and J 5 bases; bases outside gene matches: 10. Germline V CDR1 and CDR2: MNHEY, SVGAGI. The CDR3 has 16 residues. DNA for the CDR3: TGTGCCAGCAGTTACTCTTTACGGTACAGGGGCCACGAGCAGTACTTC. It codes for CASSYSLRYRGHEQYF.

The CDR3 sequence is CSVFGGSRNEQFF. DNA of the CDR3: TGCAGCGTCTTTGGGGGGTCCCGCAATGAGCAGTTCTTC. This chain connects TRBV29-1 to TRBJ2-1, with TRBD2 as a possible D gene (6 bases). The CDR3 runs to 13 residues. Germline V gives CDR1 SQVTM, CDR2 ANQGSEA. The V gene lost 6 bases and the J gene lost 6 bases, with 15 bases spanning the gap.

The CDR3, as DNA: TGTGCCAGCAGCTTAGATCCCCTTGGGTCCAACTATGGCTACACCTTC. Amino acid sequence: CASSLDPLGSNYGYTF. This chain links TRBV11-2 with TRBJ1-2; D unresolved. CDR3 size: 16 residues. Trimming removed 0 bases from V and 2 bases from J, with 13 bases in between. Germline V gene lookup returns CDR1 SGHAT and CDR2 FQNNGV.

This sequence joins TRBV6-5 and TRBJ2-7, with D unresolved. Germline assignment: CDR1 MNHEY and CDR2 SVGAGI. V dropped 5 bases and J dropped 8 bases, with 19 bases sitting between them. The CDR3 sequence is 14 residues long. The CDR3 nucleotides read TGTGCCAGCAGTGGAGTCACGGCGGAAATCAAGCAGTACTTC. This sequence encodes CASSGVTAEIKQYF.

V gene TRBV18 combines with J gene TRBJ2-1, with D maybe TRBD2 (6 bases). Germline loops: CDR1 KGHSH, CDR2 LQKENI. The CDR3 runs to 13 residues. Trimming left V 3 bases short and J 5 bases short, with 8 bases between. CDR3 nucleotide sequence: TGTGCCAGCTCACCGGGACTTAACAATGAGCAGTTCTTC. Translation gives CASSPGLNNEQFF.

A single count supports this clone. The CDR3 DNA sequence: TGTGCCAGCAGGTTCCGGGGGGGCTCCTACAATGAGCAGTTCTTC. Its protein product is CASRFRGGSYNEQFF. The chain employs TRBV5-8 and TRBJ2-1; 8 bases fit TRBD2. V lost 5 bases and J lost 0; bases outside the gene matches: 4. This CDR3 has 15 amino acids. In germline, CDR1 is SGHTS, CDR2 YDEGEE.

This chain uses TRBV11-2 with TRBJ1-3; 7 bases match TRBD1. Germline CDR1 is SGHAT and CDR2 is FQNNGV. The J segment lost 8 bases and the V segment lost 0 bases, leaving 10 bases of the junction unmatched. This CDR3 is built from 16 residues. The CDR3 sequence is CASSLEIPDRAHTIYF. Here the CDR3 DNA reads TGTGCCAGCAGCTTAGAGATCCCTGACAGGGCGCACACCATATATTTT.

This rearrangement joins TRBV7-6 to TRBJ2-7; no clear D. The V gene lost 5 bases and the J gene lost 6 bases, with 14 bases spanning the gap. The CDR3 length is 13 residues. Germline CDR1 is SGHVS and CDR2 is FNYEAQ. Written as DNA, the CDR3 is TGTGCCAGCAGCCCCAGCTTGAATCGCGAGCAGTACTTC. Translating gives CASSPSLNREQYF.

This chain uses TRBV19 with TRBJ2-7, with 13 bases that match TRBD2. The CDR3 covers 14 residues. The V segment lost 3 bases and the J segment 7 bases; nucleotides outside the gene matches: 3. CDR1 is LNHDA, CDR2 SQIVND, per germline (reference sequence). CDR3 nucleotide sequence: TGTGCCAGTAGTATGCGACTAGCGGGGGGTGAGCAGTACTTC. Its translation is CASSMRLAGGEQYF.

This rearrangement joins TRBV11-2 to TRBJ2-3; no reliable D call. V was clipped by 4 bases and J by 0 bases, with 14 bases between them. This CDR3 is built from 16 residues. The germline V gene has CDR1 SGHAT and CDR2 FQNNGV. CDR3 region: CASSSASPLSTDTQYF. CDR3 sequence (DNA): TGTGCCAGCAGCTCCGCAAGTCCCCTTAGCACAGATACGCAGTATTTT.

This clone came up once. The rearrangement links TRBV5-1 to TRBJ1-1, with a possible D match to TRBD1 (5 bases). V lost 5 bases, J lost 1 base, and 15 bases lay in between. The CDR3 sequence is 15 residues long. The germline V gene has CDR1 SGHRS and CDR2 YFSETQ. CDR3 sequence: CASRLSGTGNTEAFF. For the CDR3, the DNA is TGCGCCAGCAGGTTATCCGGGACGGGGAACACTGAAGCTTTCTTT.

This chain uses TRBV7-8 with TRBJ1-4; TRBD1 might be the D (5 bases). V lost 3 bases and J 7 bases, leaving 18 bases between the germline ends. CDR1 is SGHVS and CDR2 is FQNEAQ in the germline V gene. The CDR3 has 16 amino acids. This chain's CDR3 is CASSFTLRVGGEKLFF. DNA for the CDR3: TGTGCCAGCAGCTTCACCCTGAGGGTGGGGGGTGAAAAACTGTTTTTT.